A selection of T cell receptor beta chains follows, all from one sample in a study of T cell changes during pregnancy in multiple sclerosis. Generated by immunoSEQ multiplex PCR, the TCRdb table keeps only in-frame clones and is missing some. Here the sample spans 75,000 to 80,000 clones, around 93% being singletons. This specimen consisted of peripheral blood, obtained after pregnancy. Receptors originate from a female donor in good health, enrolled as a control in a pregnancy study. Both conserved end residues are part of each CDR3. The order of the fields is clone size, D gene, J gene, CDR3 length, V gene, CDR3 DNA, CDR3 protein. D genes are given only for firm matches. Rows give clone size only sometimes, using once, few, many, or a class for an expanded clone.

clone_size: NA
d_call: TRBD1
j_call: TRBJ1-1
cdr3_length: 15
v_call: TRBV2
cdr3_nt: TGTGCCAGCAGTGTAGAAACTCAGGGGGTCGGAGCAGCTTTCTTT
cdr3_aa: CASSVETQGVGAAFF

clone_size: NA
d_call: NA
j_call: TRBJ2-7
cdr3_length: 15
v_call: TRBV28
cdr3_nt: TGTGCCAGCAGTTTATGGGGTTCAGGGGTGGGTGAGCAGTACTTC
cdr3_aa: CASSLWGSGVGEQYF

clone_size: NA
d_call: TRBD2
j_call: TRBJ2-7
cdr3_length: 11
v_call: TRBV10-2
cdr3_nt: TGCGCCAGCAGCCTAGCGGGCGAGCAGTACTTC
cdr3_aa: CASSLAGEQYF

clone_size: once
d_call: NA
j_call: TRBJ2-7
cdr3_length: 12
v_call: TRBV10-2
cdr3_nt: TGCGCCAGCAAGGACTCCTACTACGAGCAGTACTTC
cdr3_aa: CASKDSYYEQYF

clone_size: NA
d_call: TRBD2
j_call: TRBJ2-7
cdr3_length: 16
v_call: TRBV7-8
cdr3_nt: TGTGCCAGCAGCTTACCAGGGGGTGCGGGAGGGTACGAGCAGTACTTC
cdr3_aa: CASSLPGGAGGYEQYF

clone_size: NA
d_call: NA
j_call: TRBJ2-2
cdr3_length: 15
v_call: TRBV10-3
cdr3_nt: TGTGCCATCAGTGTATCGACAGGAGGAACCGGGGAGCTGTTTTTT
cdr3_aa: CAISVSTGGTGELFF

clone_size: once
d_call: TRBD1
j_call: TRBJ2-7
cdr3_length: 14
v_call: TRBV10-3
cdr3_nt: TGTGCCACCATAGATAAGGGACAGGGGCGCGAGCAGTACTTC
cdr3_aa: CATIDKGQGREQYF

clone_size: NA
d_call: NA
j_call: TRBJ2-2
cdr3_length: 16
v_call: TRBV27
cdr3_nt: TGTGCCAGCAGTTTATTTCGAGGATCGAACACCGGGGAGCTGTTTTTT
cdr3_aa: CASSLFRGSNTGELFF

clone_size: NA
d_call: NA
j_call: TRBJ2-7
cdr3_length: 17
v_call: TRBV12-2
cdr3_nt: TGTGCAAGTCGCTTACCTCTAGCGGGGGGGCGCCGGTTCGAGCAGTACTTC
cdr3_aa: CASRLPLAGGRRFEQYF

clone_size: NA
d_call: NA
j_call: TRBJ2-1
cdr3_length: 14
v_call: TRBV19
cdr3_nt: TGTGCCAGTAGTATATTGGTCCGCGCCAATGAGCAGTTCTTC
cdr3_aa: CASSILVRANEQFF

clone_size: NA
d_call: TRBD2
j_call: TRBJ2-1
cdr3_length: 14
v_call: TRBV9
cdr3_nt: TGTGCCAGCAGCACCGGACTAGCGTGGTCTGAGCAGTTCTTC
cdr3_aa: CASSTGLAWSEQFF

clone_size: NA
d_call: NA
j_call: TRBJ1-3
cdr3_length: 16
v_call: TRBV7-4
cdr3_nt: TGTGCCAGCAGCTTTAGCCACCTCCTCAGGGCGGACACCATATATTTT
cdr3_aa: CASSFSHLLRADTIYF

clone_size: NA
d_call: TRBD2
j_call: TRBJ2-7
cdr3_length: 15
v_call: TRBV7-2
cdr3_nt: TGTGCCAGCAGCTTCGGGGGGATAAGCTCCTACGAGCAGTACTTC
cdr3_aa: CASSFGGISSYEQYF

clone_size: NA
d_call: TRBD2
j_call: TRBJ2-7
cdr3_length: 16
v_call: TRBV6-1
cdr3_nt: TGTGCCAGCAGTGAGCGGGGGGGCCTAAGCTCCTACGAGCAGTACTTC
cdr3_aa: CASSERGGLSSYEQYF

clone_size: NA
d_call: TRBD1
j_call: TRBJ2-1
cdr3_length: 17
v_call: TRBV9
cdr3_nt: TGTGCCAGCAGCGTAGGCGGGTGGGACAGGGTACCGAATGAGCAGTTCTTC
cdr3_aa: CASSVGGWDRVPNEQFF

clone_size: NA
d_call: TRBD2
j_call: TRBJ2-3
cdr3_length: 15
v_call: TRBV2
cdr3_nt: TGTGCCAGCAGTGATTACGGGAGGGCTGAAGATACGCAGTATTTT
cdr3_aa: CASSDYGRAEDTQYF

clone_size: NA
d_call: NA
j_call: TRBJ2-3
cdr3_length: 16
v_call: TRBV19
cdr3_nt: TGTGCCAGTAGTTCAGAGGGGCTAGCGAGCACAGATACGCAGTATTTT
cdr3_aa: CASSSEGLASTDTQYF

clone_size: NA
d_call: NA
j_call: TRBJ2-5
cdr3_length: 14
v_call: TRBV6-5
cdr3_nt: TGTGCCAGCAGTTACGCCGGGATAGGAGAGACCCAGTACTTC
cdr3_aa: CASSYAGIGETQYF

clone_size: NA
d_call: TRBD1
j_call: TRBJ1-1
cdr3_length: 15
v_call: TRBV5-5
cdr3_nt: TGTGCCAGCAGCTCCTTCGACAGGGGACGGACTGAAGCTTTCTTT
cdr3_aa: CASSSFDRGRTEAFF

clone_size: NA
d_call: TRBD2
j_call: TRBJ2-5
cdr3_length: 17
v_call: TRBV5-4
cdr3_nt: TGTGCCAGCAGCCAAAGACTAGCGGGGGGAGGGCAAGAGACCCAGTACTTC
cdr3_aa: CASSQRLAGGGQETQYF

clone_size: NA
d_call: TRBD2
j_call: TRBJ2-1
cdr3_length: 15
v_call: TRBV7-9
cdr3_nt: TGTGCCAGCAGCTTACCCAGGGGACTAGCAAGTTGGCCGTTCTTC
cdr3_aa: CASSLPRGLASWPFF

clone_size: NA
d_call: TRBD1
j_call: TRBJ1-1
cdr3_length: 12
v_call: TRBV11-1
cdr3_nt: TGTGCCAGCAGTTTGTCCCAGGGGGGAGCTTTCTTT
cdr3_aa: CASSLSQGGAFF

clone_size: NA
d_call: NA
j_call: TRBJ2-7
cdr3_length: 14
v_call: TRBV5-6
cdr3_nt: TGTGCCAGCAGTTACGGGGACATCTCCTACGAGCAGTACTTC
cdr3_aa: CASSYGDISYEQYF

clone_size: NA
d_call: NA
j_call: TRBJ2-7
cdr3_length: 12
v_call: TRBV28
cdr3_nt: TGTGCCAGCAGGAAAACAGGGCACGAGCAGTACTTC
cdr3_aa: CASRKTGHEQYF

clone_size: few
d_call: NA
j_call: TRBJ1-1
cdr3_length: 14
v_call: TRBV5-4
cdr3_nt: TGTGCCAGCATCCTCGATAAGAGCAACACTGAAGCTTTCTTT
cdr3_aa: CASILDKSNTEAFF

clone_size: once
d_call: TRBD2
j_call: TRBJ2-5
cdr3_length: 12
v_call: TRBV6-6
cdr3_nt: TGTGCCAGCAGCCAGAGGGAGGGGACCCAGTACTTC
cdr3_aa: CASSQREGTQYF

clone_size: NA
d_call: NA
j_call: TRBJ1-6
cdr3_length: 16
v_call: TRBV5-1
cdr3_nt: TGCGCCAGCAGCTTGGCCACAGGGCAAGGAAATTCACCCCTCCACTTT
cdr3_aa: CASSLATGQGNSPLHF

clone_size: few
d_call: NA
j_call: TRBJ2-5
cdr3_length: 16
v_call: TRBV6-5
cdr3_nt: TGTGCCAGCAGTTACTCGAGGGAGGGAGGGGGAGAGACCCAGTACTTC
cdr3_aa: CASSYSREGGGETQYF

clone_size: NA
d_call: TRBD2
j_call: TRBJ2-1
cdr3_length: 15
v_call: TRBV27
cdr3_nt: TGTGCCAGCAGTTTTCGGGAGGGCCCGAAGAGTGAGCAGTTCTTC
cdr3_aa: CASSFREGPKSEQFF

clone_size: NA
d_call: NA
j_call: TRBJ1-1
cdr3_length: 14
v_call: TRBV7-9
cdr3_nt: TGTGCCAGCAGCCCACAGGGTCTGAGCACTGAAGCTTTCTTT
cdr3_aa: CASSPQGLSTEAFF

clone_size: NA
d_call: NA
j_call: TRBJ1-1
cdr3_length: 14
v_call: TRBV6-5
cdr3_nt: TGTGCCAGCAGGCCCTCCCAGGGGTCCACTGAAGCTTTCTTT
cdr3_aa: CASRPSQGSTEAFF

clone_size: NA
d_call: TRBD2
j_call: TRBJ2-1
cdr3_length: 17
v_call: TRBV12-5
cdr3_nt: TGTGCTAGTGTTCCGGCGAGGGAGCGGGGGGATTCGGGTGAGCAGTTCTTC
cdr3_aa: CASVPARERGDSGEQFF

clone_size: NA
d_call: TRBD2
j_call: TRBJ2-2
cdr3_length: 16
v_call: TRBV15
cdr3_nt: TGTGCCACCAGCAGGGCACTAGCGGGAGCCCCCGGGGAGCTGTTTTTT
cdr3_aa: CATSRALAGAPGELFF

clone_size: NA
d_call: NA
j_call: TRBJ1-4
cdr3_length: 16
v_call: TRBV15
cdr3_nt: TGTGCCACCAGCAGCCGACGGACAGCAATTAATGAAAAACTGTTTTTT
cdr3_aa: CATSSRRTAINEKLFF

clone_size: NA
d_call: NA
j_call: TRBJ1-4
cdr3_length: 12
v_call: TRBV11-2
cdr3_nt: TGTGCCAGCAGCTTATCCCAAGAAAAACTGTTTTTT
cdr3_aa: CASSLSQEKLFF

clone_size: few
d_call: TRBD2
j_call: TRBJ2-5
cdr3_length: 15
v_call: TRBV6-6
cdr3_nt: TGTGCCAGCAGTTACACACTCGGGGGGGCGGAGACCCAGTACTTC
cdr3_aa: CASSYTLGGAETQYF

clone_size: NA
d_call: TRBD2
j_call: TRBJ2-2
cdr3_length: 15
v_call: TRBV6-6
cdr3_nt: TGTGCCAGCAGTTGGACTAGCGGGAGCACCGGGGAGCTGTTTTTT
cdr3_aa: CASSWTSGSTGELFF

clone_size: once
d_call: NA
j_call: TRBJ1-4
cdr3_length: 16
v_call: TRBV28
cdr3_nt: TGTGCCAGCAGTCCGACAGGCAGGTCAACTAATGAAAAACTGTTTTTT
cdr3_aa: CASSPTGRSTNEKLFF